One T cell receptor beta chain is described in this entry. This specimen comes from a study of blood T cell repertoires in COVID-19. Overall study context: The United States, Italy and Spain provided the acute and convalescent COVID-19 samples. In each case, the material was cDNA or gDNA derived from T cells, B-cell-depleted T cells, or PBMCs.

The CDR3 is 15 amino acids. Unmatched junction bases numbered 4, after V lost 2 bases and J lost 1 base. Germline lookup yields CDR1 SGHRS and CDR2 YFSETQ. As processed by the authors: Estimated nucleated cell counts came from reference gene primer amplification. Profiling relied on immunoSEQ multiplex PCR, and the TCRdb table lists in-frame clones only, not all of them. V, J and clone size derive from that table, while D and trimming were established from the DNA sequence. The data contain approximately 180,000 clones, about 85% of them singletons. The rearrangement links TRBV5-1 to TRBJ2-7; TRBD1 agrees at 9 bases. The receptor was derived from a man in his fifties or sixties with active or convalescent COVID-19. The sequencing sample was made of peripheral blood. The CDR3 nucleotides are TGCGCCAGCAGCTTTACGGGACAGGGATCCTACGAGCAGTACTTC. It encodes CASSFTGQGSYEQYF.